These 22 T cell receptor beta chains were all obtained from the same sample, sequenced in a study of T cells expressing NK-cell markers. TCRdb re-called the 5' RACE reads; every CDR3 protein appears as one record, without DNA. The sample table sets out roughly 450,000 distinct CDR3 sequences. The specimen sequenced was blood T cells: a sorted CD56 or NKG2C T cell subset, CD4+ or CD8+ T cells, or bulk PBMC T cells (not recorded which). The receptors stem from a woman between 45 and 65 years old in good health.

The gene calls are TRBV12-5 and TRBJ2-4. CDR1 is LGHNT, CDR2 FRNRAP, per germline. This CDR3 comprises 16 residues. CDR3 sequence: CASGLSGSRSKNIQYF. Drawing the rest from reference TRBV12-5 and TRBJ2-4, the complete variable domain is DARVTQTPRHKVTEMGQEVTMRCQPILGHNTVFWYRQTMMQGLELLAYFRNRAPLDDSGMPKDRFSAEMPDATLATLKIQPSEPRDSAVYFCASGLSGSRSKNIQYFGAGTRLSVL.

This sequence joins TRBV2 and TRBJ2-1. The CDR3 is made up of 15 amino acids. Germline V gene lookup returns CDR1 SNHLY and CDR2 FYNNEI. Here the CDR3 reads CASMKFGSSYNEQFF.

The chain joins TRBV7-6 to TRBJ2-5; TCRdb designates TRBD1, a call that cannot be tested without DNA. This CDR3 spans 16 amino acids. Germline CDR1 reads SGHVS; CDR2 reads FNYEAQ. This CDR3 is CASSLAAQAIQETQYF.

The chain has TRBV5-1 and TRBJ2-1. The germline V gene has CDR1 SGHRS and CDR2 YFSETQ. This CDR3 region has 16 residues. This CDR3 is CASSLATREPYNEQFF.

The rearrangement joins TRBV24-1 to TRBJ2-5; TCRdb selects TRBD1, and the lack of DNA leaves this call unchecked. Looked up from germline, CDR1 is KGHDR and CDR2 is SFDVKD. CDR3 length: 15 amino acids. The CDR3: CATSEHGQPQETQYF.

CDR3 sequence: CASSLSLRNRAVMVEQYF. The chain is built from TRBV6-6 and TRBJ2-7; the TCRdb D gene call, TRBD1, has no DNA to confirm it. Germline V gene data show CDR1 as MNHNY and CDR2 as SVGAGI (reference sequence). The CDR3 has 18 amino acids.

This chain joins TRBV3-1 and TRBJ1-3. The CDR3 runs 16 residues. Germline CDR1 reads LGHDT; CDR2 reads YNNKEL (reference sequence). This CDR3 reads CASSPTQGPSGNTIYF.

V is TRBV19 and J is TRBJ2-1. Germline V lookup: CDR1 LNHDA, CDR2 SQIVND (reference sequence). There are 15 residues in the CDR3. This CDR3 reads CASRLSSFSYNEQFF.

This rearrangement joins TRBV10-3 to TRBJ2-1. The CDR3 length is 16 residues. Germline assignment: CDR1 ENHRY and CDR2 SYGVKD. The CDR3 loop is CAISESDRGSYNEQFF.

The chain employs TRBV5-4 and TRBJ2-1; the TCRdb D gene call, TRBD2, has no DNA to confirm it. Germline V lookup: CDR1 SGHNT, CDR2 YYREEE (reference sequence). This CDR3 is 13 amino acids long. This chain's CDR3 is CASSSDASGEQFF.

V gene TRBV2 combines with J gene TRBJ2-1; lacking DNA, the TRBD1 call made by TCRdb goes unchecked. CDR1 is SNHLY, CDR2 FYNNEI, per germline. This CDR3 spans 14 amino acids. This CDR3 is CASIRDVLNNEQFF.

The gene calls are TRBV20-1 and TRBJ2-1; TCRdb picks TRBD2, but there is no DNA to check that call. Germline-derived CDR1 and CDR2 are DFQATT and SNEGSKA (reference sequence). The CDR3 totals 15 residues. The CDR3 loop reads CSAQNLAPRYNEQFF.

The rearrangement joins TRBV12-3 or TRBV12-4 to TRBJ1-4. The CDR3 consists of 14 residues. The CDR3 is CASSPPGHFEKLFF.

The chain links TRBV5-1 to TRBJ2-7. This CDR3 spans 12 amino acids. Germline loops: CDR1 SGHRS, CDR2 YFSETQ. CDR3 residues: CASSLGQNEQYF.

The CDR3 reads CAVIAGGAYNEQFF. The J gene is TRBJ2-1, the V gene TRBV6-2 or TRBV6-3. The germline V gene encodes CDR1 MNHEY and CDR2 SVGEGT. This CDR3 has 14 amino acids.

This chain joins TRBV15 and TRBJ2-1. The CDR3 extends over 16 amino acids. Germline-derived CDR1 and CDR2 are LNHNV and YYDKDF (reference sequence). The CDR3 sequence is CATSREGGRSDNEQFF.

The chain is built from TRBV24-1 and TRBJ1-1; TCRdb gives TRBD1 as the D gene, but with no DNA this cannot be confirmed. CDR3 size: 13 residues. CDR1 and CDR2 (germline): KGHDR, SFDVKD. The CDR3 loop is CATSDRDRTEAFF.

V usage is TRBV12-3 or TRBV12-4 and J usage is TRBJ2-7; TCRdb proposes TRBD2, but this gene call is untestable without DNA. The CDR3 is 14 amino acids. The CDR3 loop is CASSLGGGGREQYF.

CDR3 sequence: CAISDPREANTEAFF. The rearrangement links TRBV10-3 to TRBJ1-1. The length of the CDR3 is 15 residues. Germline-derived CDR1 and CDR2 are ENHRY and SYGVKD.

This chain connects TRBV18 to TRBJ2-7. The germline gives CDR1 KGHSH, CDR2 LQKENI. The CDR3 contains 13 residues. CDR3 amino acids: CATSLGIRDEQYF.

The chain joins TRBV7-2 to TRBJ2-1; TCRdb calls TRBD2, which cannot be checked without DNA. The CDR3 is 13 residues long. Per the germline V gene, CDR1 is SGHTA and CDR2 is FQGNSA. CDR3 sequence: CASSSLGPNEQFF.

V and J are TRBV10-3 and TRBJ2-3; lacking DNA, the TRBD1 call made by TCRdb goes unchecked. The CDR3 has 17 residues. Germline V lookup: CDR1 ENHRY, CDR2 SYGVKD. The CDR3 reads CAIGFPRGDRGSDTQYF.